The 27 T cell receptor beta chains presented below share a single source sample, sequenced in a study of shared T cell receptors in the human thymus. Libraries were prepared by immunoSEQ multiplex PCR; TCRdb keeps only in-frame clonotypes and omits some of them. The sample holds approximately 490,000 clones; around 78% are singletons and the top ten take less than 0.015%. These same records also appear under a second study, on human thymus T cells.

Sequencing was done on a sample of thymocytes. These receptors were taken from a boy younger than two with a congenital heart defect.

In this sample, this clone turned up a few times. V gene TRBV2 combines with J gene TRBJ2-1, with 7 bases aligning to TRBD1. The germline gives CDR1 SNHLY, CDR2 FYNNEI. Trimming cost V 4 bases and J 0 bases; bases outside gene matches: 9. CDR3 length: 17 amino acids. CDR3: CASSVVRRTGSYNEQFF. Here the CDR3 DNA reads TGTGCCAGCAGTGTTGTCCGCCGGACAGGCTCCTACAATGAGCAGTTCTTC. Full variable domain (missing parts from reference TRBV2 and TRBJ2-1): EPEVTQTPSHQVTQMGQEVILRCVPISNHLYFYWYRQILGQKVEFLVSFYNNEISEKSEIFDDQFSVERPDGSNFTLKIRSTKLEDSAMYFCASSVVRRTGSYNEQFFGPGTRLTVL.

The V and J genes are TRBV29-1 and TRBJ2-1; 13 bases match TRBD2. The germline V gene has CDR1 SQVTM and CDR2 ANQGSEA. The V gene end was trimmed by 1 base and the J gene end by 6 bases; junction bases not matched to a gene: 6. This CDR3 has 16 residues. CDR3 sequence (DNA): TGCAGCGTTGAAGCTCCGACTAGCGGGAGGCCCAATGAGCAGTTCTTC. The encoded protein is CSVEAPTSGRPNEQFF.

This chain's CDR3 is CASSQDPRGFQPQHF. The CDR3, as DNA: TGTGCCAGCAGCCAAGATCCTAGGGGTTTCCAGCCCCAGCATTTT. The chain joins TRBV4-2 to TRBJ1-5; D possibly corresponds to TRBD1 (5 bases). Germline V CDR1 and CDR2: LGHNA, YNFKEQ. The CDR3 contains 15 residues. Trimming removed 0 bases from V and 7 bases from J, with 13 bases in between.

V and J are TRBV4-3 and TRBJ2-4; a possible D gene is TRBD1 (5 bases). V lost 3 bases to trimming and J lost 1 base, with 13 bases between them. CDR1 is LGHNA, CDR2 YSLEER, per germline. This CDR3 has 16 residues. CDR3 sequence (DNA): TGCGCCAGCAGCCACCCACAGGTGTGGGCCAAAAACATTCAGTACTTC. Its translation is CASSHPQVWAKNIQYF.

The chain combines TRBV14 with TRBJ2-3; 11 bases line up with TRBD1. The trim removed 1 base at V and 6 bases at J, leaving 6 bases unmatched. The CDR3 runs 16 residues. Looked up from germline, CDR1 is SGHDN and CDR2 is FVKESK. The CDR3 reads CASSQAGQGVSDTQYF. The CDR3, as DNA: TGTGCCAGCAGCCAAGCGGGACAGGGGGTGTCGGATACGCAGTATTTT.

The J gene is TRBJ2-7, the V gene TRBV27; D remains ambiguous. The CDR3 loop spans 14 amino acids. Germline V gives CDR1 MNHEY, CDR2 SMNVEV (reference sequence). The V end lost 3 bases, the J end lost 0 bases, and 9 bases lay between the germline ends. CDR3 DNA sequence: TGTGCCAGCAGTTTTGGGCCTGTCTCCTACGAGCAGTACTTC. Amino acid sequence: CASSFGPVSYEQYF.

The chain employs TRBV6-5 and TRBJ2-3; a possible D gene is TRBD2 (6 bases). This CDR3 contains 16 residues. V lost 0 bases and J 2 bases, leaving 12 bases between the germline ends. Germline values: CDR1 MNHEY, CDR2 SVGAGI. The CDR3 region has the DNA TGTGCCAGCAGTTACTCTCCTAGCGACAACACAGATACGCAGTATTTT. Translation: CASSYSPSDNTDTQYF.

This CDR3 is CASSLTGVLTDTQYF. Written as DNA, the CDR3 is TGCGCCAGCAGCTTGACGGGAGTGCTCACAGATACGCAGTATTTT. This chain links TRBV5-1 with TRBJ2-3; weak D call: TRBD2 (6 bases). This CDR3 region has 15 residues. CDR1 and CDR2 (germline): SGHRS, YFSETQ. V lost 1 base, J lost 2 bases, and 11 bases lay in between.

The CDR3 here is CASSLGLGTPSTDTQYF. The CDR3 DNA reads as TGCGCCAGCAGCCTGGGACTCGGTACTCCTAGCACAGATACGCAGTATTTT. The chain uses TRBV5-1 and TRBJ2-3; maybe TRBD2 (6 bases). Trimming cost V 4 bases and J 0 bases, with 18 bases left between them. The V gene's germline CDR1 is SGHRS and CDR2 YFSETQ. The CDR3 has 17 amino acids.

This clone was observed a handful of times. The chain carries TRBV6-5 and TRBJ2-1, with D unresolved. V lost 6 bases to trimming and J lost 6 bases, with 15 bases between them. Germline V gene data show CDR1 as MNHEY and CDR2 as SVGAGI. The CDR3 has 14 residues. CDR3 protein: CASSPEALVNEQFF. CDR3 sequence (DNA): TGTGCCAGCAGCCCGGAAGCGTTAGTCAATGAGCAGTTCTTC.

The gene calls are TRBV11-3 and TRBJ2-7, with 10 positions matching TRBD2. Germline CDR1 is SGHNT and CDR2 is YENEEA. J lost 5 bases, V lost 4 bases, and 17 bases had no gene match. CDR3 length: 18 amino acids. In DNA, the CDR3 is TGTGCCAGCAGCTCGTCCTCCAGAAGCGGGAGGGCCTTCCACGAGCAGTACTTC. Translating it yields CASSSSSRSGRAFHEQYF.

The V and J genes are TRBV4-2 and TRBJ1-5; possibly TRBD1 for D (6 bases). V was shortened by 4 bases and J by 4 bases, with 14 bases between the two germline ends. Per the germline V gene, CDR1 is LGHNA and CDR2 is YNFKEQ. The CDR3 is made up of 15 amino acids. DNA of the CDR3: TGTGCCAGCAGCCCATCACAGGGAGAAAATCAGCCCCAGCATTTT. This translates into CASSPSQGENQPQHF.

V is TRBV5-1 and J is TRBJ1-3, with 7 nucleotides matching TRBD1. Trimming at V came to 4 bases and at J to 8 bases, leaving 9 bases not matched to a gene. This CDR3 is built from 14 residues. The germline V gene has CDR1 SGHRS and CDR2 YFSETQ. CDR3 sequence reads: CASSMDRRRDTIYF. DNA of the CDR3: TGCGCCAGCAGCATGGACAGGAGGAGGGACACCATATATTTT.

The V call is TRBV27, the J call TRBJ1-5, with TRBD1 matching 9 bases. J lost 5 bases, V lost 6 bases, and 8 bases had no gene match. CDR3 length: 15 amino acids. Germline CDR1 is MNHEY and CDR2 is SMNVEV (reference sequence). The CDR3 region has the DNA TGTGCCAGCAGCCGGGACAGGGTGTCGGATCAGCCCCAGCATTTT. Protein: CASSRDRVSDQPQHF.

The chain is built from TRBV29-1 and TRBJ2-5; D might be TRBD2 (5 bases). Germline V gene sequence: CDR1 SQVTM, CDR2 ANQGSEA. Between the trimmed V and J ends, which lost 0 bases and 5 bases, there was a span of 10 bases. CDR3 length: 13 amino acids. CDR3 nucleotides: TGCAGCGTTGAAGATCGGGGTGAGGAGACCCAGTACTTC. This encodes CSVEDRGEETQYF.

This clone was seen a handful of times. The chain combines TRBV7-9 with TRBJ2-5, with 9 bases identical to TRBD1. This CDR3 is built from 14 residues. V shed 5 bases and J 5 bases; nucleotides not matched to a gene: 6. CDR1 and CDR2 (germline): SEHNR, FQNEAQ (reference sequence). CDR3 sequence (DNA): TGTGCCAGCAGCCGACAGGGGGGGAAGGAGACCCAGTACTTC. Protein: CASSRQGGKETQYF.

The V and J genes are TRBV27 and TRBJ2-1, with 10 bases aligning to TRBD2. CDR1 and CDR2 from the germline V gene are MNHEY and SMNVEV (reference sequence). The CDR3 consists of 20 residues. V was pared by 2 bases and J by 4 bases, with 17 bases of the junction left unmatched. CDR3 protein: CASSLVWASGRRREYNEQFF. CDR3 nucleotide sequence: TGTGCCAGCAGTTTAGTTTGGGCTAGCGGGAGAAGGAGGGAATACAATGAGCAGTTCTTC.

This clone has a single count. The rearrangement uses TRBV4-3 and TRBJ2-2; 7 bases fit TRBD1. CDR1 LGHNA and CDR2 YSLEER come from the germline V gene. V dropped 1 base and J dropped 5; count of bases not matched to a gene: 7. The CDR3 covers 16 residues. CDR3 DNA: TGCGCCAGCAGCCAAGGATACAGGGGAAGTACCGGGGAGCTGTTTTTT. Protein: CASSQGYRGSTGELFF.

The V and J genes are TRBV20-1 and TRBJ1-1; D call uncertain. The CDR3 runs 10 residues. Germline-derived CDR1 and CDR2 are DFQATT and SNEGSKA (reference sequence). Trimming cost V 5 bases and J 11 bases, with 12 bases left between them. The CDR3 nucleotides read TGCAGTGCTCCACTGACATGGGCTTTCTTT. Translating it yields CSAPLTWAFF.

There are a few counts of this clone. The CDR3 protein is CASSLGQGSGNTIYF. The CDR3 DNA follows: TGTGCCAGCAGCTTAGGGCAGGGCTCTGGAAACACCATATATTTT. The rearrangement links TRBV7-9 to TRBJ1-3; tentative D call: TRBD1 (5 bases). The CDR3 sequence is 15 residues long. Germline V gene lookup returns CDR1 SEHNR and CDR2 FQNEAQ (reference sequence). The V and J ends lost 1 base and 0 bases respectively, with 7 bases between them.

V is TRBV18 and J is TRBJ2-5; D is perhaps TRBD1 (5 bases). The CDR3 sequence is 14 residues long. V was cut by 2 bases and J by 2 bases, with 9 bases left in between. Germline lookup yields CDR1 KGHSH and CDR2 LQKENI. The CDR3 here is CASSPGNRQETQYF. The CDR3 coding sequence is TGTGCCAGCTCACCAGGGAACAGGCAAGAGACCCAGTACTTC.

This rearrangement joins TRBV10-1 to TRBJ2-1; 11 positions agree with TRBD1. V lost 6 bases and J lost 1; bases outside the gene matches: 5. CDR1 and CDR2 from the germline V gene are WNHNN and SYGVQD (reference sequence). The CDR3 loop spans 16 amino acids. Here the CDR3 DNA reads TGCGCCAGCAGCGCCGGGACAGGGGGATCCTACAATGAGCAGTTCTTC. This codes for CASSAGTGGSYNEQFF.

CDR3 bases: TGTGCCAGCAGCTTGGTGGAGAGGGAGACCCAGTACTTC. Protein product: CASSLVERETQYF. This chain uses TRBV5-8 with TRBJ2-5; no clear D. The V end lost 0 bases, the J end lost 5 bases, and 8 bases lay between the germline ends. The CDR3 is made up of 13 amino acids. Germline V gene lookup returns CDR1 SGHTS and CDR2 YDEGEE.

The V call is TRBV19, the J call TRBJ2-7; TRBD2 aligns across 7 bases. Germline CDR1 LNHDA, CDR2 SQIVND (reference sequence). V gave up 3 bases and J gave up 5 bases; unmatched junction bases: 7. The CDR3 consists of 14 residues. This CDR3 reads CASSIFGRRDEQYF. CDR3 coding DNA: TGTGCCAGTAGTATCTTCGGGAGGAGGGACGAGCAGTACTTC.

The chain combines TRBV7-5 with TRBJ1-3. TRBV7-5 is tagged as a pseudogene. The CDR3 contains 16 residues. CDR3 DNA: TGTGCCAGAAGCCCTTTGGGAGAGCGCTCTGGAAACACCATATATTTT. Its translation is CARSPLGERSGNTIYF.

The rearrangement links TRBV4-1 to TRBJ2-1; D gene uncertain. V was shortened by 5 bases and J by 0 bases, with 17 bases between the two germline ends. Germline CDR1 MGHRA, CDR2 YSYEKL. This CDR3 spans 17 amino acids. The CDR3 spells CASSSSFRSSSYNEQFF. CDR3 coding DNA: TGCGCCAGCAGCTCTTCTTTCCGGTCGAGCTCCTACAATGAGCAGTTCTTC.

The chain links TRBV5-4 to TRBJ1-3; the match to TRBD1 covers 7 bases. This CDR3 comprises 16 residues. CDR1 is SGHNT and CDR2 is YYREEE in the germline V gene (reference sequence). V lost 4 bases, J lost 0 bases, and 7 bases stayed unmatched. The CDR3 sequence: CASSHWDSLSGNTIYF. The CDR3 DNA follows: TGTGCCAGCAGCCACTGGGACAGCCTCTCTGGAAACACCATATATTTT. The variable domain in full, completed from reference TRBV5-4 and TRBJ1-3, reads ETGVTQSPTHLIKTRGQQVTLRCSSQSGHNTVSWYQQALGQGPQFIFQYYREEENGRGNFPPRFSGLQFPNYSSELNVNALELDDSALYLCASSHWDSLSGNTIYFGEGSWLTVV.